This TCR beta chain was observed in a study of control samples from healthy donors and cancer patients. Some clones are missing from TCRdb's copy, which holds only in-frame ones; the method was immunoSEQ multiplex PCR. The data hold about 160,000 clones, with approximately 94% observed a single time. Sequenced: PBMCs. This receptor was taken from a man in his fifties or sixties with colorectal cancer.

The DNA of the CDR3 is TGCAGCGTGCCGGGGGGTGAGGCTTTCTTT. It specifies CSVPGGEAFF. The chain uses TRBV29-1 and TRBJ1-1, with a weak D call TRBD1 (5 bases). The CDR3 covers 10 residues. Germline CDR1 SQVTM, CDR2 ANQGSEA. Trimming took 6 bases from V and 11 from J, leaving 13 bases between them.